The 25 T cell receptor beta chains given below trace back to one sample, sequenced in a study of human thymus T cells. Sequenced by immunoSEQ multiplex PCR; TCRdb stores in-frame clones only, minus some. This table has tens of thousands of clones, around 95% appearing once. Sequencing used blood. These receptors all come from a girl under three years old with a congenital heart defect but otherwise immunologically healthy.

This chain connects TRBV6-1 to TRBJ2-1; tentative D call: TRBD2 (5 bases). The CDR3 has 14 residues. Trimming removed 8 bases at V and 3 bases at J, with 14 bases between. Germline V gene sequence: CDR1 MNHNS, CDR2 SASEGT. The CDR3: CASGPEALYNEQFF. Here the CDR3 DNA reads TGTGCCAGCGGACCGGAGGCCCTCTACAATGAGCAGTTCTTC.

The rearrangement links TRBV12-5 to TRBJ1-1; 7 positions match TRBD1. Trimming took 5 bases from V and 3 from J; bases not matched to a gene: 6. CDR1 and CDR2 from the germline V gene are LGHNT and FRNRAP. CDR3 length: 14 amino acids. The CDR3 region is CASGLPQGDTEAFF. As DNA, the CDR3 is TGTGCTAGTGGTCTCCCGCAGGGGGACACTGAAGCTTTCTTT.

The chain uses TRBV27 and TRBJ1-4, with D tentatively TRBD1 (5 bases). CDR3 length: 13 amino acids. V lost 5 bases and J 4 bases, leaving 8 bases between the germline ends. Germline CDR1 reads MNHEY; CDR2 reads SMNVEV (reference sequence). CDR3 in amino acids: CASSEGFNEKLFF. In DNA form, the CDR3 reads TGTGCCAGCAGTGAGGGGTTTAATGAAAAACTGTTTTTT.

This chain links TRBV2 with TRBJ2-7; D gene unclear. With 6 bases removed from V and 3 bases from J, the gap between germline ends came to 9 bases. This CDR3 contains 12 residues. From germline, CDR1 is SNHLY and CDR2 FYNNEI. This CDR3 reads CASSAGIYEQYF. CDR3 coding DNA: TGTGCCAGCAGCGCCGGCATCTACGAGCAGTACTTC.

The chain joins TRBV7-8 to TRBJ2-3; a possible D gene is TRBD2 (6 bases). The V end lost 1 base, the J end lost 0 bases, and 8 bases lay between the germline ends. The CDR3 runs to 15 residues. From germline, CDR1 is SGHVS and CDR2 FQNEAQ. The CDR3 nucleotides read TGTGCCAGCAGCTTAGGGGGGACTAGCACAGATACGCAGTATTTT. Translating it yields CASSLGGTSTDTQYF.

The rearrangement links TRBV7-2 to TRBJ2-1, with TRBD2 as a possible D gene (6 bases). The V gene lost 1 base and the J gene lost 10 bases, with 11 bases spanning the gap. The CDR3 spans 13 residues. Per the germline V gene, CDR1 is SGHTA and CDR2 is FQGNSA. The CDR3 sequence is CASSLVGGGEQFF. CDR3 DNA: TGTGCCAGCAGCTTAGTAGGTGGAGGGGAGCAGTTCTTC.

This chain connects TRBV5-1 to TRBJ2-7; TRBD1 matches 8 bases. Germline loops: CDR1 SGHRS, CDR2 YFSETQ. The CDR3 is 13 residues long. V shed 0 bases, J shed 5 bases, and the junction held 1 base outside the gene matches. In DNA form, the CDR3 reads TGCGCCAGCAGCTTGGACAGGGGGAACGAGCAGTACTTC. It codes for CASSLDRGNEQYF.

This chain uses TRBV5-1 with TRBJ1-1; no clear D gene. Trimming took off 5 bases at V and 4 bases at J, with 15 bases between the two ends. Germline V gives CDR1 SGHRS, CDR2 YFSETQ. The CDR3 covers 14 residues. CDR3 sequence (DNA): TGCGCCAGCAGTCTGGAGAGGTTTACCACTGAAGCTTTCTTT. It yields the protein CASSLERFTTEAFF.

The chain links TRBV10-3 to TRBJ2-1; 11 bases are shared with TRBD2. The CDR3 runs 18 residues. J was trimmed by 4 bases and V by 5 bases; bases with no gene match: 13. Germline V lookup: CDR1 ENHRY, CDR2 SYGVKD. The CDR3 nucleotides read TGTGCCATCAGTACTCCCGGGGTACTAGCGGGAGCATACAATGAGCAGTTCTTC. Its protein product is CAISTPGVLAGAYNEQFF.

V gene TRBV6-5 combines with J gene TRBJ1-4; D is ambiguous. Germline CDR1 reads MNHEY; CDR2 reads SVGAGI. V dropped 5 bases and J dropped 0 bases, with 10 bases sitting between them. The CDR3 runs 15 residues. The CDR3, as DNA: TGTGCCAGCAGTCCTATACCCGCAACTAATGAAAAACTGTTTTTT. Its translation: CASSPIPATNEKLFF.

The rearrangement uses TRBV7-9 and TRBJ2-7; D ambiguous. Germline V gene sequence: CDR1 SEHNR, CDR2 FQNEAQ (reference sequence). The CDR3 is made up of 13 amino acids. V was pared by 2 bases and J by 5 bases, with 10 bases between. CDR3 bases: TGTGCCAGCAGCTTAAATTCCCTTAACGAGCAGTACTTC. This sequence encodes CASSLNSLNEQYF.

The rearrangement links TRBV25-1 to TRBJ1-6, with a possible D match to TRBD1 (5 bases). CDR3 length: 15 amino acids. The V end lost 3 bases, the J end lost 9 bases, and 15 bases lay between the germline ends. Germline V gene lookup returns CDR1 MGHDK and CDR2 SYGVNS. The CDR3 coding sequence is TGTGCCAGCAGTGAGCACTCGACAGTCAGTTCACCCCTCCACTTT. Amino acid sequence: CASSEHSTVSSPLHF.

The gene calls are TRBV7-2 and TRBJ2-2, with a possible D match to TRBD2 (6 bases). This CDR3 spans 14 amino acids. CDR1 SGHTA and CDR2 FQGNSA come from the germline V gene. V was shortened by 3 bases and J by 5 bases, with 10 bases between the two germline ends. CDR3 protein: CASSFGGTTGELFF. Here the CDR3 DNA reads TGTGCCAGCAGCTTTGGAGGGACTACCGGGGAGCTGTTTTTT.

The genes are TRBV9 and TRBJ2-4; no clear D gene. V shed 4 bases and J shed 7 bases, with 15 bases lying between them. Germline values: CDR1 SGDLS, CDR2 YYNGEE. The CDR3 runs 14 residues. CDR3 bases: TGTGCCAGCAGCCCGGGCCCAAATGCGAACATTCAGTACTTC. This translates into CASSPGPNANIQYF.

The genes are TRBV10-3 and TRBJ2-7; D ambiguous. The germline V gene encodes CDR1 ENHRY and CDR2 SYGVKD. The V end lost 0 bases, the J end lost 7 bases, and 10 bases lay between the germline ends. The CDR3 consists of 13 residues. The chain's CDR3 is CAISESRTQEQYF. The CDR3 DNA sequence: TGTGCCATCAGTGAGTCCCGGACCCAGGAGCAGTACTTC.

This chain uses TRBV7-8 with TRBJ2-5; 11 bases align to TRBD2. The CDR3 runs to 16 residues. Trimming took 1 base from V and 1 from J; bases not matched to a gene: 2. From germline, CDR1 is SGHVS and CDR2 FQNEAQ. The CDR3 loop reads CASSLVSGRVQETQYF. The CDR3 coding sequence is TGTGCCAGCAGCTTAGTTAGCGGGAGGGTCCAAGAGACCCAGTACTTC.

The chain couples TRBV5-4 to TRBJ2-2; D gene uncertain. CDR1 SGHNT and CDR2 YYREEE come from the germline V gene (reference sequence). CDR3 length: 14 amino acids. V was clipped by 0 bases and J by 4 bases, with 7 bases between them. In DNA form, the CDR3 reads TGTGCCAGCAGCTTGGCCATTGGCACCGGGGAGCTGTTTTTT. Residues: CASSLAIGTGELFF.

The V and J genes are TRBV7-9 and TRBJ2-7, with 11 bases fitting TRBD1. The germline gives CDR1 SEHNR, CDR2 FQNEAQ (reference sequence). Losses at the gene ends were 5 bases for V and 9 bases for J; bases not matched to a gene: 9. This CDR3 is 14 amino acids long. CDR3 DNA sequence: TGTGCCAGCAGCCCACCGGACAGGGGGCGAGGGCAGTACTTC. This sequence encodes CASSPPDRGRGQYF.

V and J are TRBV27 and TRBJ2-7, with 7 bases identical to TRBD2. V lost 4 bases and J lost 6; bases outside the gene matches: 18. Germline CDR1 MNHEY, CDR2 SMNVEV (reference sequence). This CDR3 comprises 17 residues. CDR3 sequence: CASSSDLEGGPLSEQYF. CDR3 nucleotides: TGTGCCAGCAGTTCCGATTTGGAGGGAGGGCCTCTTAGCGAGCAGTACTTC.

This chain uses TRBV4-1 with TRBJ1-1; no reliable D call. Trimming pared 0 bases from V and 3 bases from J, leaving 11 bases between. This CDR3 spans 15 amino acids. Germline assignment: CDR1 MGHRA and CDR2 YSYEKL. The CDR3 sequence is CASSQESAIYTEAFF. CDR3 DNA sequence: TGCGCCAGCAGCCAAGAATCGGCAATCTACACTGAAGCTTTCTTT.

This clone was observed a single time. V and J are TRBV5-1 and TRBJ1-4; no firm D call. The ends were cut back, 4 bases at V and 0 bases at J, with 7 bases in the middle. The CDR3 consists of 14 residues. The germline V gene has CDR1 SGHRS and CDR2 YFSETQ. CDR3 sequence (DNA): TGCGCCAGCAGCCTGACTGCAACTAATGAAAAACTGTTTTTT. Amino acids: CASSLTATNEKLFF. The full variable domain, its missing parts supplied by reference TRBV5-1 and TRBJ1-4, is KAGVTQTPRYLIKTRGQQVTLSCSPISGHRSVSWYQQTPGQGLQFLFEYFSETQRNKGNFPGRFSGRQFSNSRSEMNVSTLELGDSALYLCASSLTATNEKLFFGSGTQLSVL.

The CDR3 spells CASRFTGLRPSNTGELFF. CDR3 DNA: TGTGCCAGCAGGTTTACGGGACTCCGCCCCAGTAACACCGGGGAGCTGTTTTTT. The rearrangement links TRBV2 to TRBJ2-2; D might be TRBD2 (6 bases). The germline V gene has CDR1 SNHLY and CDR2 FYNNEI. Trimming left V 6 bases short and J 2 bases short, with 22 bases between. This CDR3 comprises 18 residues.

The chain is built from TRBV5-1 and TRBJ1-2, with D possibly being TRBD1 (6 bases). CDR1 is SGHRS, CDR2 YFSETQ, per germline. V lost 3 bases, J lost 4 bases, and 13 bases lay in between. The CDR3 covers 14 residues. The DNA of the CDR3 is TGCGCCAGCAGCTCAGGGGTGGGCGGCTATGGCTACACCTTC. As protein: CASSSGVGGYGYTF.

V is TRBV21-1 and J is TRBJ2-5. TRBV21-1 represents a pseudogene. The CDR3 is made up of 17 amino acids. CDR3 sequence: CASSKKEIPSWGETQYF. Written as DNA, the CDR3 is TGTGCCAGCAGCAAAAAGGAGATCCCCTCGTGGGGAGAGACCCAGTACTTC.

V is TRBV19 and J is TRBJ2-7; D uncertain. This CDR3 is built from 15 residues. Trimming removed 3 bases at V and 0 bases at J, with 12 bases between. Germline CDR1 is LNHDA and CDR2 is SQIVND (reference sequence). CDR3 DNA: TGTGCCAGTAGTATCACATTCTCGAGCTCCTACGAGCAGTACTTC. Translation: CASSITFSSSYEQYF.